Shown below are 3 T cell receptor beta chains from a single sample sequenced in a study of blood T cell repertoires in COVID-19. Sequencing was performed with immunoSEQ multiplex PCR; in TCRdb, only in-frame clones are kept and a portion is missing. The sample has 95,000 to 150,000 clones, roughly 84% seen once. The sequenced sample consisted of peripheral blood. Source of these receptors: a man between 60 and 75 years old with acute or convalescent COVID-19.

The chain uses TRBV10-1 and TRBJ2-1, with a tentative D call TRBD1 (5 bases). This CDR3 region has 14 residues. Germline CDR1 reads WNHNN; CDR2 reads SYGVQD (reference sequence). V lost 8 bases to trimming and J lost 2 bases, with 13 bases between them. The CDR3 sequence: CASFRQRTYNEQFF. The CDR3 nucleotides are TGCGCCAGCTTCCGACAGCGAACCTACAATGAGCAGTTCTTC.

This chain uses TRBV5-1 with TRBJ2-7; no reliable D call. This CDR3 comprises 15 residues. Trimming stripped 2 bases from V and 5 bases from J, with 17 bases between. Germline CDR1 and CDR2: SGHRS and YFSETQ. CDR3 nucleotide sequence: TGCGCCAGCAGCTTTTCCCCCCCGGGTTCGGACGAGCAGTACTTC. Translated, it gives CASSFSPPGSDEQYF.

The J gene is TRBJ2-7, the V gene TRBV18; D is undetermined. This CDR3 has 14 residues. V lost 2 bases and J lost 2, with 10 bases in between. Germline V gene sequence: CDR1 KGHSH, CDR2 LQKENI. CDR3 region: CASSPSPVAYEQYF. CDR3 nucleotides: TGTGCCAGCTCACCATCCCCGGTGGCCTACGAGCAGTACTTC.